Reported below is one T cell receptor (delta chain). A far more abundant clone sits one base away, making this likely a read error. Additional DNA sequences in this sample encode the identical CDR3. TCRdb re-called the multiplex PCR reads with CATT. The sample has 950 to 1,300 delta-chain clones, roughly 2.3% seen once. The sample originates from a study of gamma delta lymphoproliferative disorders and STAT genes. The length of the CDR3 is 20 residues. In germline, CDR1 is TSWWSYY, CDR2 QGS. Genomic DNA from isolated PBMCs served as the sequencing template. The sequencing sample was made of blood. This clonotype was sampled from a human donor in good health. The J gene is TRDJ1, the V gene TRDV1, with D maybe TRDD3 (5 bases). DNA of the CDR3: TGTGCCCTTGGGGAAAGGCTCGGGGGGCCCTCGGGGCCTTACACCGATAAACTCATCTTT. Encoded protein: CALGERLGGPSGPYTDKLIF.